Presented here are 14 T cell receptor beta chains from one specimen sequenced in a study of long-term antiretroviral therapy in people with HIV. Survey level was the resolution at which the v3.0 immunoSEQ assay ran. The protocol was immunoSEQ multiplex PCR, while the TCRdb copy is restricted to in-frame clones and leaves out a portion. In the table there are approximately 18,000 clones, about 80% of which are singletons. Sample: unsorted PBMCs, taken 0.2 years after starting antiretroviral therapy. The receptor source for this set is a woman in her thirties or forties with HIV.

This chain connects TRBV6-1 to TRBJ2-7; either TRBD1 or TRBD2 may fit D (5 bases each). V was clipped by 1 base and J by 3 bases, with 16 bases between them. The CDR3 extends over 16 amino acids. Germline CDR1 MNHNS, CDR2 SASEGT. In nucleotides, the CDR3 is TGTGCCAGCAGTGAAGTGGGCTACGGTGGGGGCTACGAGCAGTACTTC. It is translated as CASSEVGYGGGYEQYF.

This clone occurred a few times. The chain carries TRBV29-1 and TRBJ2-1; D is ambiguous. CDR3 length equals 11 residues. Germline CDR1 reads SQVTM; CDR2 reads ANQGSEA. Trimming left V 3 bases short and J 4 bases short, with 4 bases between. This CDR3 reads CSVEMYNEQFF. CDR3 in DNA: TGCAGCGTTGAGATGTACAATGAGCAGTTCTTC.

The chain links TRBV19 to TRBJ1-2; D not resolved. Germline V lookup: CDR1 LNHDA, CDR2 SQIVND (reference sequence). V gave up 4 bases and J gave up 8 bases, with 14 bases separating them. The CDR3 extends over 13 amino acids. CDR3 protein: CASSKAGPRGYTF. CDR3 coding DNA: TGTGCCAGTAGTAAGGCGGGCCCGAGGGGCTACACCTTC.

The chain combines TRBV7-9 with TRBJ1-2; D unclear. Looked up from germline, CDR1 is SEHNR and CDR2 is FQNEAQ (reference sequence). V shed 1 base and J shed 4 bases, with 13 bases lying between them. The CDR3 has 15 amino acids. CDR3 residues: CASSLEGPNGYGYTF. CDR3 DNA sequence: TGTGCCAGCAGCTTAGAAGGGCCAAACGGCTATGGCTACACCTTC.

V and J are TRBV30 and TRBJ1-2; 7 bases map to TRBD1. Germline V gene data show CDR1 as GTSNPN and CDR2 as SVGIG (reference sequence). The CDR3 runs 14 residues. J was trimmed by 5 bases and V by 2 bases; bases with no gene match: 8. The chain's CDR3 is CAWSRDRVGYGYTF. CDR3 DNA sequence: TGTGCCTGGAGTCGAGACAGGGTTGGGTATGGCTACACCTTC.

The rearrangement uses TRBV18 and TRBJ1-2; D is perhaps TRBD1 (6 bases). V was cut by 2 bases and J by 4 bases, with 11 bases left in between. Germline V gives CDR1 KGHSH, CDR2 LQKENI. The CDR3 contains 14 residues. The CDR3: CASSPGGAGYGYTF. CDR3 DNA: TGTGCCAGCTCACCAGGGGGCGCTGGCTATGGCTACACCTTC.

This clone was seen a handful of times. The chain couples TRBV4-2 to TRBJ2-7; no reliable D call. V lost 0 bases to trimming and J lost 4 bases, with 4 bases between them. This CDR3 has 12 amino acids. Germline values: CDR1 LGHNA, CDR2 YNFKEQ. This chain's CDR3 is CASSQDTYEQYF. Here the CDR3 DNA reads TGTGCCAGCAGCCAAGATACATACGAGCAGTACTTC.

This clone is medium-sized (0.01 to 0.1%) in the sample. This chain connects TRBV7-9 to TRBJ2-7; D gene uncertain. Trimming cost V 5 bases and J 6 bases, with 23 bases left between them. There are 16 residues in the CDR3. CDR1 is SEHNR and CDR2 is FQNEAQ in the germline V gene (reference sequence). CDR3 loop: CASSQTAQQIFGEQYF. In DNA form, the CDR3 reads TGTGCCAGCAGCCAAACGGCCCAGCAGATCTTCGGCGAGCAGTACTTC. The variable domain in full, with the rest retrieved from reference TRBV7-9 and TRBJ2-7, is DTGVSQNPRHKITKRGQNVTFRCDPISEHNRLYWYRQTLGQGPEFLTYFQNEAQLEKSRLLSDRFSAERPKGSFSTLEIQRTEQGDSAMYLCASSQTAQQIFGEQYFGPGTRLTVT.

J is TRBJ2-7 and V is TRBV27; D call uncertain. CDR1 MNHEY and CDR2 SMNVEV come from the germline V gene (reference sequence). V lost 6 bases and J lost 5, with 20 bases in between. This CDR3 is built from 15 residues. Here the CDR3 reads CASSLSDPGYHEQYF. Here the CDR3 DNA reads TGTGCCAGCAGCCTCTCGGACCCTGGGTACCACGAGCAGTACTTC.

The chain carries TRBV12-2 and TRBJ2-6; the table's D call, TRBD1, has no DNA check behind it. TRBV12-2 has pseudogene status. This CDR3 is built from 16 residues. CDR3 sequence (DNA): TGTGCAAGTCGCTTGACAGACACCTCTGGGGCCAACGTCCTGACTTTC. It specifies CASRLTDTSGANVLTF.

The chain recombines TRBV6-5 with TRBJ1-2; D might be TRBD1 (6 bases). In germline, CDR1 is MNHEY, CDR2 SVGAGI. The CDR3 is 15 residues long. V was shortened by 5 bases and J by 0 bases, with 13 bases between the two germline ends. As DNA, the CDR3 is TGTGCCAGCAGTCCCCGGCGGACAGCTAACTATGGCTACACCTTC. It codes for CASSPRRTANYGYTF.

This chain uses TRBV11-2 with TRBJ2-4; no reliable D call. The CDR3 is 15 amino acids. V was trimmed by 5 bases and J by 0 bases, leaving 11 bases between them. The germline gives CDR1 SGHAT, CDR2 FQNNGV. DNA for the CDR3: TGTGCCAGCAGCCCCCCCTCGGTAGCCAAAAACATTCAGTACTTC. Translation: CASSPPSVAKNIQYF. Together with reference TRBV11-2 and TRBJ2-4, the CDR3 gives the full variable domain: EAGVAQSPRYKIIEKRQSVAFWCNPISGHATLYWYQQILGQGPKLLIQFQNNGVVDDSQLPKDRFSAERLKGVDSTLKIQPAKLEDSAVYLCASSPPSVAKNIQYFGAGTRLSVL.

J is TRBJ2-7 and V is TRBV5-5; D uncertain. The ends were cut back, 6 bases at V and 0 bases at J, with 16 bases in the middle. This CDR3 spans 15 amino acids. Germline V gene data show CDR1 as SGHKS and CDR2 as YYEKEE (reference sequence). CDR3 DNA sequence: TGTGCCAGCACCCCGTGGCCGGGCCACTCCTACGAGCAGTACTTC. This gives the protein CASTPWPGHSYEQYF.

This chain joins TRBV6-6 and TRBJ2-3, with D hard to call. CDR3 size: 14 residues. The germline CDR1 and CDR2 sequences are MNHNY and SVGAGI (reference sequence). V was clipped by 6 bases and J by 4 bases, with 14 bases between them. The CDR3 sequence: CASSSLSGADTQYF. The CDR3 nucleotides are TGTGCCAGCAGCTCTCTTAGTGGCGCAGATACGCAGTATTTT.